One TCR beta chain is described in this entry. What it recognizes is unknown. 5' RACE with UMI labels generated the TRB cDNA libraries. TCRdb reprocessed the 5' RACE reads and reports one entry per CDR3 protein, with no DNA. The specimen's table records over 95,000 distinct CDR3 sequences. This entry belongs to a study of CXCR3-negative and CXCR3-positive naive CD8 T cells. Whole-study context: Sequencing gave about 150 million TRB reads overall, about 1.5 +/- 0.3 million per library. General study results and limits: Both naive subsets had comparably high diversity; memory CD8+ cells much lower. TRBV-TRBJ usage was alike in naive CXCR3-negative and CXCR3-positive cells but differed in memory cells. For CXCR3-positive naive cells, TRB CDR3s were more hydrophobic than those of CXCR3-negative naive cells.

The CDR3 is made up of 14 amino acids. Germline CDR1 and CDR2: MNHEY and SMNVEV (reference sequence). Sequencing was performed on naive CXCR3+ CD8+ T cells from blood. As for subset: CD45RO-CCR7+CD27+CD95- naive CD8+ T cells expressing CXCR3 (TNR3+). This TCR was recovered from a human donor in good health. Some clones in this sample may be carry-over from other donors' samples. This chain joins TRBV27 and TRBJ1-5. CDR3 residues: CATGTVNSNQPQHF.